The clone carrying this TCR beta chain occurred once. Antigen unknown. This specimen belongs to a study of cytomegalovirus exposure and HLA in healthy donors. General observations from the study: The majority of CMV-associated TCR beta chains were reported as apparently HLA-restricted in a later analysis. Some 17,000 TCR beta sequences were associated with HLA alleles at 0.05 false discovery rate in a later analysis. Accurate prediction of most subjects' HLA-A and HLA-B alleles from TCR beta sequences was reported.

A multiplex PCR was run with 60 Vbeta primers and 13 Jbeta primers. Source study methods: Unique TCR beta chains totaled roughly 79 million in a later count, with roughly 10 million of them shared. TCRdb's table, derived via immunoSEQ multiplex PCR, lists solely in-frame clones and lacks some. That table is the source of V, J and clone size, and D and trimming were worked out from the DNA. The table includes about 140,000 clones, 73% detected once. The CDR3 contains 14 residues. Losses at the gene ends were 0 bases for V and 3 bases for J; bases not matched to a gene: 2. Germline CDR1 is MGHRA and CDR2 is YSYEKL.

The source is a human donor in good health. Source material: PBMCs. The chain couples TRBV4-1 to TRBJ2-7; 7 bases match TRBD1. CDR3 region: CASSQEAGGYEQYF. Written as DNA, the CDR3 is TGCGCCAGCAGCCAAGAGGCAGGGGGCTACGAGCAGTACTTC.